This T cell receptor (beta chain) was obtained from a study of monozygotic twins with cystic fibrosis. About the research overall: Library input was around 3.1 micrograms of fragmented DNA, with approximately 16 PCR cycles. Whole-study results and caveats: Low clonality (median about 0.0095) suggested a mostly naive repertoire. Co-twins had the most similar V usage for 13 of 16 pairs, J for 8. Monozygotic CF twin pairs shared significantly more nucleotide-identical clonotypes than unrelated CF individuals did.

Regarding this clone: Its antigen is currently unknown.

Method: immunoSEQ multiplex PCR; TCRdb's copy keeps in-frame clones and lacks some. The table includes 35,000 or so clones, over 75% detected once. This CDR3 has 14 residues. Losses at the gene ends were 1 base for V and 5 bases for J; bases not matched to a gene: 4. Germline-derived CDR1 and CDR2 are MNHNS and SASEGT. The TCR sequence derives from a girl aged 2 to 9 with cystic fibrosis. The sequenced sample was blood. The J gene is TRBJ1-1, the V gene TRBV6-1; 7 bases fit TRBD1. The CDR3 DNA sequence: TGTGCCAGCAGTGAAGGGTACAGGGGAACTGAAGCTTTCTTT. Its translation: CASSEGYRGTEAFF.